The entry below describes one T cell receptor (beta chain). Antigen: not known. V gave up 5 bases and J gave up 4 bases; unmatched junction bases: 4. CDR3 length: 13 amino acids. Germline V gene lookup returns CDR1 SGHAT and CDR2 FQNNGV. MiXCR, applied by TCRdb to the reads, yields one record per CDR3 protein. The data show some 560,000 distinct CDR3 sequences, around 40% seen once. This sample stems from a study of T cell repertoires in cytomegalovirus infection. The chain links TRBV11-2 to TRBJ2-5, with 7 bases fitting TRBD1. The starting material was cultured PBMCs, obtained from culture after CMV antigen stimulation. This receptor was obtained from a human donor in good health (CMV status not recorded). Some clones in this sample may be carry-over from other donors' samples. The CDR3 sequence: CASSTGQLETQYF. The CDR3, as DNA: TGTGCCAGCAGCACGGGACAGCTAGAGACCCAGTACTTC.